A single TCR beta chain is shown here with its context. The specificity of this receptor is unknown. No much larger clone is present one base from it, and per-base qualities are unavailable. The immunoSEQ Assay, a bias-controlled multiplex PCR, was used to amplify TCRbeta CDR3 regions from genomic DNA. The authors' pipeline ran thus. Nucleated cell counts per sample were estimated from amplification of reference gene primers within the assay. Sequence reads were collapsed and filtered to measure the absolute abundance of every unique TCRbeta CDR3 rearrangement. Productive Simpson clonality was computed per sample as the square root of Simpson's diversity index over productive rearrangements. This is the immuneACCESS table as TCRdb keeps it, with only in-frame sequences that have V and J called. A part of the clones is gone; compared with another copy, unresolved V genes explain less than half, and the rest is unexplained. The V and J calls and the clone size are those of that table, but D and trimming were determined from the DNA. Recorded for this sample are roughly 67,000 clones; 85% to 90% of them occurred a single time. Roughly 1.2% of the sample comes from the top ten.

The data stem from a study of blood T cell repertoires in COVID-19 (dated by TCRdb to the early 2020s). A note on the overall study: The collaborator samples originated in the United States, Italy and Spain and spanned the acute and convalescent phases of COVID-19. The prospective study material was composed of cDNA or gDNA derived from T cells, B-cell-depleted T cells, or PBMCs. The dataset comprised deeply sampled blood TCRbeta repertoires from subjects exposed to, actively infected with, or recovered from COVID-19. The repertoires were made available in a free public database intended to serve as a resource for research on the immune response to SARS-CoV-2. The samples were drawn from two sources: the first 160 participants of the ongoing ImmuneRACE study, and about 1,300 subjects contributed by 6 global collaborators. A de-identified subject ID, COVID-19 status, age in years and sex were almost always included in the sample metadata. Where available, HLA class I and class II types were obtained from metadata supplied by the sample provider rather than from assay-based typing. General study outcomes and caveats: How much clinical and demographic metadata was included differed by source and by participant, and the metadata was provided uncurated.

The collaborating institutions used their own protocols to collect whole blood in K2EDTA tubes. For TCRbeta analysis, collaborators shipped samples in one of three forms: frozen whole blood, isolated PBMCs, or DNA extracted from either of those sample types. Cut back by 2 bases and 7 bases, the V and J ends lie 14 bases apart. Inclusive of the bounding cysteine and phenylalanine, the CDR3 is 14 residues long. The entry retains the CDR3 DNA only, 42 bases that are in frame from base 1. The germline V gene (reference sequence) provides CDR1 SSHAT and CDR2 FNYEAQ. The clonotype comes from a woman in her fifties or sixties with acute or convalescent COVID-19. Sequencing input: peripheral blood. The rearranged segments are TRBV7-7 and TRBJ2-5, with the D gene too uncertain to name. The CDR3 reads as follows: CASSLYGTSGTQYF. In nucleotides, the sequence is TGTGCCAGCAGCTTATACGGTACCTCGGGGACCCAGTACTTC.